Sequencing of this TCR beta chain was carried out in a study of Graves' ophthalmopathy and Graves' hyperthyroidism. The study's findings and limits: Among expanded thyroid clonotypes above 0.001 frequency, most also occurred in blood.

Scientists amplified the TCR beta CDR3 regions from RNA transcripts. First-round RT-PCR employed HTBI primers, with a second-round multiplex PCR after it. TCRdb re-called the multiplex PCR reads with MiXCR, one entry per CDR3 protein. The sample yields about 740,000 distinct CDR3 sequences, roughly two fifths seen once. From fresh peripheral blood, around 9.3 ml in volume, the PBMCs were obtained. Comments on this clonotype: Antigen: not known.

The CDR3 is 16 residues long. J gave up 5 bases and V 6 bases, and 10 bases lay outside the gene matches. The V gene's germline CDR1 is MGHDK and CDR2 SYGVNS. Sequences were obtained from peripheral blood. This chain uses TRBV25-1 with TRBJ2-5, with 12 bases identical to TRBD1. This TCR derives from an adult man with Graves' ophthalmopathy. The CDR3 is CASSSGTGGPRETQYF. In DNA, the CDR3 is TGTGCCAGCAGCTCAGGGACAGGGGGCCCTCGGGAGACCCAGTACTTC. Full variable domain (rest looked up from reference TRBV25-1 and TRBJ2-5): EADIYQTPRYLVIGTGKKITLECSQTMGHDKMYWYQQDPGMELHLIHYSYGVNSTEKGDLSSESTVSRIRTEHFPLTLESARPSHTSQYLCASSSGTGGPRETQYFGPGTRLLVL.